The rows below give T cell receptor beta chains drawn from one sample of a study of shared clonotypes between healthy human individuals. Clones were sequenced by immunoSEQ multiplex PCR, and TCRdb holds only the in-frame ones, with some missing. The table records approximately 2,000,000 clones, about nine tenths of them present only once. Sequenced: naive CD4+ T cells from PBMCs. These receptors came from a man younger than 35 in good health. Some clones in this sample may be carry-over from other donors' samples. Both conserved end residues are part of each CDR3. The D gene is left open where the match is weak. Where a row states a size, it is once, few, many or the class of an expanded clone; other rows omit it.

clone size,D gene,V gene,J gene,CDR3 DNA,CDR3 protein
-,TRBD2,TRBV18,TRBJ2-1,TGTGCCAGCTCACCCGGACTAGCGGTGAGCCCCACGGATGAGCAGTTCTTC,CASSPGLAVSPTDEQFF
-,-,TRBV28,TRBJ1-2,TGTGCCAGCAGACCCGCGGGGTCCCATGCTAACTATGGCTACACCTTC,CASRPAGSHANYGYTF
-,-,TRBV13,TRBJ2-2,TGTGCCAGCAGCCTCCTCGGGAGTAACACCGGGGAGCTGTTTTTT,CASSLLGSNTGELFF
-,-,TRBV5-1,TRBJ2-1,TGCGCCAGCAGCCAGGCGGAGGTGTTTGTACAGGAGTACAATGAGCAGTTCTTC,CASSQAEVFVQEYNEQFF
-,TRBD1,TRBV4-2,TRBJ1-4,TGTGCCAGCAGCCCCGGAGACAGGGGGCGGCGAGAAAAACTGTTTTTT,CASSPGDRGRREKLFF
-,-,TRBV14,TRBJ2-7,TGTGCCAGCAGCCAAGTTGGATACGAGCAGTACTTC,CASSQVGYEQYF
-,TRBD2,TRBV7-3,TRBJ2-1,TGTGCCAGCAGCCCACAGGGACTAGCGGAACCTAATGAGCAGTTCTTC,CASSPQGLAEPNEQFF
-,-,TRBV6-5,TRBJ2-7,TGTGCCAGCAGTACTACAGGGTACTCCTACGAGCAGTACTTC,CASSTTGYSYEQYF
-,TRBD1,TRBV28,TRBJ2-2,TGTGCCAGCTACACAGGGGCGGCGAACACCGGGGAGCTGTTTTTT,CASYTGAANTGELFF
-,-,TRBV7-8,TRBJ2-4,TGTGCCAGCAGCTTCCACCGCCGTAGGGCGAACATTCAGTACTTC,CASSFHRRRANIQYF
-,-,TRBV29-1,TRBJ2-7,TGCAGCGTTGTCTCGGGGGGCACCTACGAGCAGTACTTC,CSVVSGGTYEQYF
once,TRBD2,TRBV9,TRBJ2-3,TGTGCCAGCAGCCCTTGGACTAGCGGGGTACCAGATACGCAGTATTTT,CASSPWTSGVPDTQYF
-,TRBD2,TRBV5-4,TRBJ2-7,TGTGCCAGCACCAGGACTAGCGGGGATTTCTACGAGCAGTACTTC,CASTRTSGDFYEQYF
-,TRBD1,TRBV4-1,TRBJ2-5,TGCGCCAGCAGCCGGATGCCGGGACAGATACAAGAGACCCAGTACTTC,CASSRMPGQIQETQYF
-,-,TRBV6-1,TRBJ2-3,TGTGCCAGCAGTTGGGACACCGGCACAGATACGCAGTATTTT,CASSWDTGTDTQYF
-,TRBD1,TRBV19,TRBJ2-5,TGTGCCAGTAGTTCCACAGGGGGTGAGACCCAGTACTTC,CASSSTGGETQYF
-,TRBD2,TRBV5-4,TRBJ2-1,TGTGCCAGCAGCGCGGCTAGCGGGTGGTCGAATGAGCAGTTCTTC,CASSAASGWSNEQFF
once,-,TRBV20-1,TRBJ2-1,TGCAGTGCGCCCGACTACAATGAGCAGTTCTTC,CSAPDYNEQFF
-,TRBD1,TRBV5-1,TRBJ2-1,TGCGCCAGCAAGGGGACAGGGGGTTACAATGAGCAGTTCTTC,CASKGTGGYNEQFF
-,-,TRBV6-1,TRBJ1-3,TGTGCCATTCGACCAACAGGGAACGCTGGAAACACCATATATTTT,CAIRPTGNAGNTIYF
-,-,TRBV30,TRBJ1-4,TGTGCCTGGAGTGGAGACAGCCTAACAACTAATGAAAAACTGTTTTTT,CAWSGDSLTTNEKLFF
-,TRBD1,TRBV14,TRBJ2-2,TGTGCCAGCAGCCAAGTCGACAGGGGGCGTACGAACACCGGGGAGCTGTTTTTT,CASSQVDRGRTNTGELFF
few,-,TRBV27,TRBJ1-5,TGTGCCAGCAGGAGCGCGAGGGACAGCAATCAGCCCCAGCATTTT,CASRSARDSNQPQHF
-,-,TRBV18,TRBJ2-3,TGTGCCAGCTCACCACCGGCTAGGATGACAGATACGCAGTATTTT,CASSPPARMTDTQYF
-,-,TRBV6-1,TRBJ2-2,TGTGCCAGCAGTTATTTGGGGACCGGGGAGCTGTTTTTT,CASSYLGTGELFF
few,TRBD1,TRBV5-1,TRBJ1-5,TGCGCCAGCAGCCCGGGACAGGGACACAATCAGCCCCAGCATTTT,CASSPGQGHNQPQHF
-,TRBD1,TRBV10-3,TRBJ2-3,TGTGCCATCAGTGAGACGGACAGGGTTGGAGATACGCAGTATTTT,CAISETDRVGDTQYF
-,-,TRBV5-1,TRBJ2-2,TGCGCCAGCAGCTTGGTGGTGGGGATGGACACCGGGGAGCTGTTTTTT,CASSLVVGMDTGELFF
-,-,TRBV7-9,TRBJ1-4,TGTGCCAGCAGCTTAGGAGCCCCGGGAGAAAAACTGTTTTTT,CASSLGAPGEKLFF
-,-,TRBV7-9,TRBJ1-2,TGTGCCAGCAGCTTTCCGCAATCCTATGGCTACACCTTC,CASSFPQSYGYTF
few,-,TRBV10-2,TRBJ1-1,TGCGCCAGCAGCGCAGACAGGTACAACACTGAAGCTTTCTTT,CASSADRYNTEAFF
-,TRBD1,TRBV7-9,TRBJ1-4,TGTGCCAGCAGCCCAGGGACAGGGGATGAAAAACTGTTTTTT,CASSPGTGDEKLFF
-,TRBD2,TRBV19,TRBJ2-2,TGTGCCAGTAGTATTAGGCTAGCGGGAGTATGGACCGGGGAGCTGTTTTTT,CASSIRLAGVWTGELFF
-,-,TRBV6-5,TRBJ1-2,TGTGCCAGCAGTTACTCGGGGACTTCCTATACCTTC,CASSYSGTSYTF
-,TRBD1,TRBV5-6,TRBJ1-1,TGTGCCAGCAGCCCATACGCTCGGACAGGGATCCCTGAAGCTTTCTTT,CASSPYARTGIPEAFF
-,TRBD1,TRBV7-3,TRBJ1-2,TGTGCCAGCAGCTCGGGACAGGGGTTGGGCTACACCTTC,CASSSGQGLGYTF
-,-,TRBV28,TRBJ2-7,TGTGCCAGCGAAACAGAGAGTTACGAGCAGTACTTC,CASETESYEQYF
once,-,TRBV29-1,TRBJ1-4,TGCAGCGTCGTGGGGGGGGATGAAAAACTGTTTTTT,CSVVGGDEKLFF
-,TRBD1,TRBV19,TRBJ1-1,TGTGCCAGTAGTATCCTCCCGGGACAGGCGAACACTGAAGCTTTCTTT,CASSILPGQANTEAFF
-,-,TRBV6-1,TRBJ2-3,TGTGCCAGCAGTGGGGGACTCACAGATACGCAGTATTTT,CASSGGLTDTQYF
-,-,TRBV2,TRBJ2-3,TGTGCCAGCAGTGAGTGGGACCCAAGGTGGCGCGCCACAGATACGCAGTATTTT,CASSEWDPRWRATDTQYF
-,-,TRBV11-2,TRBJ2-7,TGTGCCAGCAGCTTAAATCTAGGGCCCGGTCGACTGCAGTACTTC,CASSLNLGPGRLQYF
-,-,TRBV15,TRBJ2-3,TGTGCCACCAGCAGAACCCCACCCCAGCGCGGCACAGATACGCAGTATTTT,CATSRTPPQRGTDTQYF
-,-,TRBV6-1,TRBJ2-1,TGTGCCAGCAGAGGGGGGCTCCACCTTGGGAATGAGCAGTTCTTC,CASRGGLHLGNEQFF
-,-,TRBV5-6,TRBJ2-2,TGTGCCAGCAGCCTCCAGGCAGGGAGGACCGGGGAGCTGTTTTTT,CASSLQAGRTGELFF